This TCR beta chain was recovered during a study of blood T cell repertoires in COVID-19. Assay: immunoSEQ multiplex PCR; the TCRdb copy retains only in-frame clones and omits some. The top ten hold roughly 1.1% of the sample, which has more than 95,000 clones, roughly 84% seen once. Trimming took off 5 bases at V and 6 bases at J, with 13 bases between the two ends. CDR3 length: 13 residues. Germline CDR1 is ENHRY and CDR2 is SYGVKD. Sequencing was performed on peripheral blood. The chain uses TRBV10-3 and TRBJ1-2; D possibly corresponds to TRBD1 (5 bases). This clonotype was sampled from a woman over 75 with acute or convalescent COVID-19. The CDR3 DNA sequence: TGTGCCATCAGTCCGACAGAGTACGATGGCTACACCTTC. As protein: CAISPTEYDGYTF.